This paragraph reports one T cell receptor beta chain. This entry belongs to a study of blood T cell repertoires in COVID-19. Study-level background: The samples span acute and convalescent COVID-19 from the United States, Italy and Spain. Sample material is recorded as cDNA or gDNA derived from T cells, B-cell-depleted T cells, or PBMCs.

The CDR3 has 16 amino acids. Trimming cost V 6 bases and J 1 base, with 13 bases left between them. Germline V CDR1 and CDR2: MNHEY, SMNVEV (reference sequence). Repertoires were generated with immunoSEQ multiplex PCR, while TCRdb's copy carries only in-frame clones and drops some. The table records roughly 400,000 clones, approximately 90% of them present only once. Across 20 to 25 US areas, participants ranged in age from about 18 to 90 years. Individuals in the exposed group had encountered a COVID-19 case within 2 weeks preceding study entry. Sequences were obtained from PBMCs or T cells enriched from blood (not recorded which). This chain joins TRBV27 and TRBJ2-6; D is unclear. The source is a woman aged 40-49 years who had been exposed to COVID-19. CDR3: CASRSLTRSGANVLTF. The CDR3 DNA follows: TGTGCCAGCAGGAGTTTAACCCGGTCTGGGGCCAACGTCCTGACTTTC.